In this sample, the clone carrying this TCR beta chain turned up a few times. Its target is not known. TCRdb independently ran MiXCR on the 5' RACE reads; one entry per CDR3 protein. This table has about 240,000 distinct CDR3 sequences, about 11% appearing once. With 5 bases removed from V and 3 bases from J, the gap between germline ends came to 18 bases. This CDR3 contains 16 residues. The germline CDR1 and CDR2 sequences are SGHTA and FQGTGA. The record originates from a study of CD8 T cells in ankylosing spondylitis. Study-level results: Fewer than ten highly homologous variants made up a TCR beta motif that seemed to typify ankylosing spondylitis blood. Disease-linked clones reportedly showed significant enrichment in matched ankylosing spondylitis synovial fluid.

The sequence was obtained from a male donor with ankylosing spondylitis or in good health (not recorded which). V gene TRBV7-3 combines with J gene TRBJ2-3; D ambiguous. Sequencing was performed on blood, either unsorted or a sorted T cell fraction (not recorded which). DNA of the CDR3: TGTGCCAGCAGCGCCGGTGATGGATTGAGGACAGATACGCAGTATTTT. As protein: CASSAGDGLRTDTQYF.